This T cell receptor beta chain was found in a study of spatial heterogeneity in lung cancer. Overall study: More beta-chain than alpha-chain sequences were consistently detected. Study-level results: Tumor mutation count correlated with how many alpha and beta TCRs expanded intratumorally.

TCRdb processed the 5' RACE reads anew with MiXCR; each CDR3 protein has one entry. The sample consists of 7,800 or so distinct CDR3 sequences, approximately 8.2% of them appearing once. Described time point: sample taken at primary tumor resection. V was shortened by 5 bases and J by 7 bases, with 24 bases between the two germline ends. The CDR3 extends over 17 amino acids. Germline values: CDR1 SEHNR, CDR2 FQNEAQ (reference sequence). The table lists this clonotype with many counts. What it binds is not known. V and J are TRBV7-9 and TRBJ2-1; D possibly corresponds to TRBD2 (6 bases). The clonotype comes from a male donor with early-stage non-small cell lung cancer. Sequencing used lung tumor tissue, obtained at surgery. The CDR3 spells CASSLDMGGGPLNEQFF. The CDR3 DNA is TGTGCCAGCAGCCTAGATATGGGGGGAGGCCCCCTAAATGAGCAGTTCTTC.